These 12 T cell receptor beta chains originate from one sample sequenced in a study of a mutant IDH1 vaccine in newly diagnosed glioma. Assay used: immunoSEQ multiplex PCR; TCRdb lists only in-frame clones, some missing. This table holds approximately 54,000 clones, approximately 81% found once. Time point here: baseline, week 1 (first vaccination visit). Treatment denoted: pre-vaccination baseline after standard-of-care therapy. The sample here was PBMCs, taken from a glioma patient treated with radiotherapy, temozolomide or both. Source of these receptors: a man aged 18 to 30 with glioma.

The chain links TRBV11-2 to TRBJ1-4, with 8 bases lining up with TRBD1. Germline V gene data show CDR1 as SGHAT and CDR2 as FQNNGV. The ends lost 6 bases at V and 3 bases at J; junction bases unmatched: 3. The CDR3 length is 14 residues. In DNA, the CDR3 is TGTGCCAGCAGGAAGACAGGGGCTAATGAAAAACTGTTTTTT. Translating it yields CASRKTGANEKLFF.

The V and J genes are TRBV7-9 and TRBJ1-1, with D tentatively TRBD1 (6 bases). The CDR3 contains 14 residues. Trimming took off 7 bases at V and 8 bases at J, with 20 bases between the two ends. In germline, CDR1 is SEHNR, CDR2 FQNEAQ (reference sequence). The DNA of the CDR3 is TGTGCCAGCATCCCCATCGGGGGCCCACTAGAAGCTTTCTTT. Amino acids: CASIPIGGPLEAFF.

V is TRBV11-3 and J is TRBJ2-2, with D hard to call. V lost 7 bases and J lost 0, with 0 bases in between. This CDR3 is built from 11 residues. The germline gives CDR1 SGHNT, CDR2 YENEEA. The CDR3 DNA reads as TGTGCCAGCACGAACACCGGGGAGCTGTTTTTT. Translation: CASTNTGELFF.

This chain uses TRBV9 with TRBJ2-1, with 9 nucleotides matching TRBD2. V gave up 0 bases and J gave up 9 bases; unmatched junction bases: 13. This CDR3 is built from 17 residues. In germline, CDR1 is SGDLS, CDR2 YYNGEE. In DNA form, the CDR3 reads TGTGCCAGCAGCGTAGGTGATAGCGGGGGCCTACAGGGTGAGCAGTTCTTC. This encodes CASSVGDSGGLQGEQFF. Using reference TRBV9 and TRBJ2-1 for the parts outside the CDR3, the full variable domain is DSGVTQTPKHLITATGQRVTLRCSPRSGDLSVYWYQQSLDQGLQFLIQYYNGEERAKGNILERFSAQQFPDLHSELNLSSLELGDSALYFCASSVGDSGGLQGEQFFGPGTRLTVL.

V usage is TRBV5-4 and J usage is TRBJ2-1; the D gene could be TRBD1 or TRBD2 (7 bases each). Per germline, CDR1 SGHNT and CDR2 YYREEE (reference sequence). V dropped 3 bases and J dropped 4 bases, with 11 bases sitting between them. The CDR3 has 14 amino acids. The CDR3: CASSWGGQYNEQFF. CDR3 sequence (DNA): TGTGCCAGCAGCTGGGGGGGACAGTACAATGAGCAGTTCTTC.

This clone was counted a single time. The rearrangement joins TRBV7-2 to TRBJ1-5; D not resolved. The germline V and J ends were trimmed by 5 bases and 0 bases, with 11 bases remaining between them. The CDR3 covers 15 residues. Germline CDR1 SGHTA, CDR2 FQGNSA. Here the CDR3 DNA reads TGTGCCAGCAGCCCCACCCGAGCTAGCAATCAGCCCCAGCATTTT. Translated, it gives CASSPTRASNQPQHF.

DNA of the CDR3: TGTGCCAGCAGTTATAGCTCCTCACGCCTTGAAGCTTTCTTT. This translates into CASSYSSSRLEAFF. The chain employs TRBV6-5 and TRBJ1-1; D is unresolved. The CDR3 runs 14 residues. V lost 3 bases and J lost 7, with 15 bases in between. Germline assignment: CDR1 MNHEY and CDR2 SVGAGI.

The chain joins TRBV4-1 to TRBJ1-6, with D tentatively TRBD1 (5 bases). Looked up from germline, CDR1 is MGHRA and CDR2 is YSYEKL. V lost 2 bases and J lost 8, with 13 bases in between. The CDR3 extends over 15 amino acids. The CDR3: CASSQLTQGDSPLHF. The DNA of the CDR3 is TGCGCCAGCAGCCAATTGACCCAGGGCGATTCACCCCTCCACTTT.

This clone came up a few times. The V and J genes are TRBV19 and TRBJ1-5; 7 bases map to TRBD1. The CDR3 loop spans 15 amino acids. The V gene's germline CDR1 is LNHDA and CDR2 SQIVND (reference sequence). With 6 bases clipped from V and 5 bases from J, the junction kept 10 bases outside the gene matches. CDR3 amino acids: CASSPSRGSDQPQHF. The CDR3, as DNA: TGTGCCAGTAGCCCCTCCAGGGGGAGCGATCAGCCCCAGCATTTT.

This rearrangement joins TRBV25-1 to TRBJ1-2; D gene uncertain. The CDR3 loop spans 18 amino acids. The V gene lost 7 bases and the J gene lost 7 bases, with 31 bases spanning the gap. Germline CDR1 is MGHDK and CDR2 is SYGVNS. CDR3 amino acids: CASNFIHPSGVKVGGYTF. The CDR3 DNA reads as TGTGCCAGCAACTTTATTCATCCGTCGGGAGTGAAGGTCGGTGGCTACACCTTC.

V gene TRBV27 combines with J gene TRBJ1-2; 8 positions match TRBD1. CDR3 length equals 13 residues. Losses at the gene ends were 9 bases for V and 6 bases for J; bases not matched to a gene: 9. Germline V CDR1 and CDR2: MNHEY, SMNVEV (reference sequence). In DNA, the CDR3 is TGTGCCAGAAATCGACAGGGGCATGATGGCTACACCTTC. Protein sequence: CARNRQGHDGYTF.

V usage is TRBV10-3 and J usage is TRBJ1-1; D not resolved. In germline, CDR1 is ENHRY, CDR2 SYGVKD. This CDR3 comprises 14 residues. The V gene lost 1 base and the J gene lost 0 bases, with 6 bases spanning the gap. This CDR3 is CAISEYSMNTEAFF. For the CDR3, the DNA is TGTGCCATCAGTGAGTACAGCATGAACACTGAAGCTTTCTTT.